Each of the 25 T cell receptor beta chains below was sequenced from the same sample in a study of blood T cell repertoires in COVID-19. Repertoires were generated with immunoSEQ multiplex PCR, while TCRdb's copy carries only in-frame clones and drops some. This sample has about 180,000 clones, with 80% to 90% found just once. Sequencing was done on a sample of peripheral blood. Source of these receptors: a woman aged 45-59 years with COVID-19, enrolled during active disease.

The chain recombines TRBV3-1 (or the pseudogene TRBV3-2) with TRBJ2-1; tentative D call: TRBD2 (5 bases). The germline V and J ends were trimmed by 7 bases and 4 bases, with 14 bases remaining between them. Per germline, CDR1 LGHDT and CDR2 YNNKEL (reference sequence). The CDR3 extends over 14 amino acids. The CDR3: CASTPSSSYNEQFF. CDR3 in DNA: TGTGCCAGCACCCCTAGCTCCTCGTACAATGAGCAGTTCTTC.

The chain uses TRBV18 and TRBJ1-1; D is unresolved. This CDR3 comprises 16 residues. Germline lookup yields CDR1 KGHSH and CDR2 LQKENI. V was pared by 0 bases and J by 3 bases, with 14 bases between. Written as DNA, the CDR3 is TGTGCCAGCTCACCACCTAATATTGGGGAGCACACTGAAGCTTTCTTT. Its protein is CASSPPNIGEHTEAFF.

The V and J genes are TRBV3-1 (or the pseudogene TRBV3-2) and TRBJ2-3, with 13 bases matching TRBD2. The germline CDR1 and CDR2 sequences are LGHDT and YNNKEL (reference sequence). The CDR3 totals 17 residues. V lost 1 base to trimming and J lost 2 bases; unmatched junction nucleotides: 3. DNA for the CDR3: TGTGCCAGCAGCCAAGGGGGACTAGCGGGGTTCACAGATACGCAGTATTTT. Its protein is CASSQGGLAGFTDTQYF.

This clone was seen once. This sequence joins TRBV7-3 and TRBJ2-1; D uncertain. The CDR3 consists of 17 residues. Germline assignment: CDR1 SGHTA and CDR2 FQGTGA. The V end was cut by 5 bases, the J end by 0 bases, with 17 bases between. The CDR3 spells CASSPQIQVGSYNEQFF. DNA for the CDR3: TGTGCCAGCAGCCCACAGATCCAGGTCGGCTCCTACAATGAGCAGTTCTTC.

The chain recombines TRBV5-6 with TRBJ2-6; TRBD2 might be the D (5 bases). This CDR3 has 15 amino acids. V lost 2 bases to trimming and J lost 5 bases, with 11 bases between them. CDR1 is SGHDT and CDR2 is YYEEEE in the germline V gene. The CDR3 DNA reads as TGTGCCAGCAGCTTCGTGTCGGGGAGGGCCAACGTCCTGACTTTC. Translating gives CASSFVSGRANVLTF.

The chain couples TRBV3-1 (or the pseudogene TRBV3-2) to TRBJ2-3; D possibly corresponds to TRBD2 (5 bases). The CDR3 length is 13 residues. Trimming stripped 0 bases from V and 6 bases from J, with 7 bases between. Germline-derived CDR1 and CDR2 are LGHDT and YNNKEL (reference sequence). The CDR3 reads CASSQDLADTQYF. CDR3 DNA sequence: TGTGCCAGCAGCCAAGATTTAGCGGATACGCAGTATTTT.

This chain uses TRBV6-2 or TRBV6-3 with TRBJ1-2; 10 bases are a match to TRBD1. CDR3 length equals 14 residues. Looked up from germline, CDR1 is MNHEY and CDR2 is SVGEGT. Trimming at V came to 5 bases and at J to 4 bases, leaving 4 bases not matched to a gene. The CDR3 nucleotides are TGTGCCAGCAGTAGACAGGGGGCTGGCTATGGCTACACCTTC. It yields the protein CASSRQGAGYGYTF.

The chain employs TRBV15 and TRBJ2-1; TRBD1 is a possible D gene (6 bases). Per germline, CDR1 LNHNV and CDR2 YYDKDF (reference sequence). Trimming pared 0 bases from V and 4 bases from J, leaving 13 bases between. There are 16 residues in the CDR3. The CDR3 region has the DNA TGTGCCACCAGCAGAGATACGAGGGGGAGATACAATGAGCAGTTCTTC. It specifies CATSRDTRGRYNEQFF.

This clone has only one observation. The V call is TRBV7-3, the J call TRBJ2-7; a weak D match, TRBD2 (7 bases). There are 14 residues in the CDR3. V lost 2 bases to trimming and J lost 2 bases, with 10 bases between them. The germline V gene encodes CDR1 SGHTA and CDR2 FQGTGA. This CDR3 reads CASSLGGGPYEQYF. CDR3 DNA sequence: TGTGCCAGCAGCTTAGGCGGGGGCCCCTACGAGCAGTACTTC.

This chain links TRBV7-2 with TRBJ1-5; D uncertain. This CDR3 is built from 16 residues. Trimming cost V 1 base and J 3 bases, with 13 bases left between them. Germline loops: CDR1 SGHTA, CDR2 FQGNSA. The DNA for the CDR3 is TGTGCCAGCAGCTTAGGGTCCACAGTTTTCAATCAGCCCCAGCATTTT. Its translation is CASSLGSTVFNQPQHF.

The chain couples TRBV13 to TRBJ2-7, with TRBD2 matching 15 bases. V shed 4 bases and J 2 bases; nucleotides not matched to a gene: 6. The germline V gene encodes CDR1 PRHDT and CDR2 FYEKMQ (reference sequence). The CDR3 sequence is 17 residues long. The CDR3 DNA reads TGTGCCAGCAGCTCCCCGGGACTAGCGGGGGGTGCCTACGAGCAGTACTTC. Amino acid sequence: CASSSPGLAGGAYEQYF.

The chain recombines TRBV12-3 or TRBV12-4 with TRBJ1-2, with D tentatively TRBD1 (5 bases). This CDR3 is 13 amino acids long. The germline V and J ends were trimmed by 4 bases and 5 bases, with 11 bases remaining between them. CDR3 nucleotide sequence: TGTGCCAGCAGTTCGCCAGGGATGTATGGCTACACCTTC. This encodes CASSSPGMYGYTF.

V and J are TRBV7-3 and TRBJ2-1; TRBD2 agrees at 12 bases. Germline lookup yields CDR1 SGHTA and CDR2 FQGTGA. This CDR3 spans 15 amino acids. The V gene end was trimmed by 4 bases and the J gene end by 6 bases; junction bases not matched to a gene: 4. CDR3 protein: CASSSSGGAINEQFF. The CDR3 nucleotides are TGTGCCAGCAGCTCTAGCGGGGGGGCTATCAATGAGCAGTTCTTC.

The chain recombines TRBV4-1 with TRBJ1-2; D is possibly TRBD1 (5 bases). The germline V and J ends were trimmed by 1 base and 2 bases, with 11 bases remaining between them. Germline values: CDR1 MGHRA, CDR2 YSYEKL. The CDR3 contains 15 residues. The CDR3 sequence: CASSQVGGANYGYTF. Written as DNA, the CDR3 is TGCGCCAGCAGCCAAGTAGGAGGGGCGAACTATGGCTACACCTTC.

This chain joins TRBV24-1 and TRBJ2-3, with D possibly TRBD1 on 8 matching bases. Trimming shortened V by 9 bases and J by 4 bases, and 22 bases separated the two germline ends. Germline lookup yields CDR1 KGHDR and CDR2 SFDVKD. This CDR3 comprises 16 residues. In DNA form, the CDR3 reads TGTGCCACCGGCGGCGGGGGTCAGGGGGCTCCAGATACGCAGTATTTT. Translated, it gives CATGGGGQGAPDTQYF.

V gene TRBV19 combines with J gene TRBJ1-5; D gene uncertain. Trimming shortened V by 1 base and J by 0 bases, and 7 bases separated the two germline ends. The CDR3 runs 15 residues. CDR1 and CDR2 (germline): LNHDA, SQIVND (reference sequence). The CDR3 spells CASSIGVNSNQPQHF. The CDR3 DNA sequence: TGTGCCAGTAGTATAGGAGTTAATAGCAATCAGCCCCAGCATTTT. The full variable domain, its missing parts supplied by reference TRBV19 and TRBJ1-5, is DGGITQSPKYLFRKEGQNVTLSCEQNLNHDAMYWYRQDPGQGLRLIYYSQIVNDFQKGDIAEGYSVSREKKESFPLTVTSAQKNPTAFYLCASSIGVNSNQPQHFGDGTRLSIL.

V usage is TRBV4-2 and J usage is TRBJ2-1; 7 nucleotides align to TRBD2. The CDR3 length is 16 residues. Germline values: CDR1 LGHNA, CDR2 YNFKEQ. Trimming took 4 bases from V and 0 from J; bases not matched to a gene: 6. The CDR3 sequence: CASSRTSLSSYNEQFF. The CDR3 DNA is TGTGCCAGCAGCCGGACTAGTCTTAGCTCCTACAATGAGCAGTTCTTC.

The gene calls are TRBV11-2 and TRBJ2-1; D may be TRBD1 (5 bases). Deletions cut 2 bases from V and 0 bases from J, with 11 bases between. This CDR3 is 16 amino acids long. CDR1 SGHAT and CDR2 FQNNGV come from the germline V gene. The CDR3 loop is CASSLLGRGSYNEQFF. The CDR3, as DNA: TGTGCCAGCAGCTTACTGGGGCGCGGCTCCTACAATGAGCAGTTCTTC.

This clone was seen a handful of times. The chain links TRBV19 to TRBJ1-5, with 8 bases identical to TRBD1. With V trimmed by 7 bases and J by 1 base, 6 bases remained unmatched. The CDR3 sequence is 15 residues long. From germline, CDR1 is LNHDA and CDR2 SQIVND (reference sequence). This CDR3 is CASNPQGGSNQPQHF. CDR3 DNA: TGTGCCAGTAACCCACAGGGGGGAAGCAATCAGCCCCAGCATTTT.

The chain combines TRBV7-2 with TRBJ2-5; 8 nucleotides align to TRBD2. The germline gives CDR1 SGHTA, CDR2 FQGNSA. The trim removed 1 base at V and 0 bases at J, leaving 4 bases unmatched. The CDR3 length is 16 residues. CDR3 bases: TGTGCCAGCAGCTTAGTTAGCGGGACGTACCAAGAGACCCAGTACTTC. Its protein is CASSLVSGTYQETQYF.

This rearrangement joins TRBV7-3 to TRBJ2-5, with TRBD2 as a possible D gene (7 bases). CDR1 and CDR2 from the germline V gene are SGHTA and FQGTGA. The CDR3 extends over 15 amino acids. Trimming stripped 6 bases from V and 3 bases from J, with 17 bases between. CDR3 sequence (DNA): TGTGCCAGCAGTAAGGGGGGGACTCTGAAAGAGACCCAGTACTTC. It specifies CASSKGGTLKETQYF. The complete variable domain, with remaining parts taken from reference TRBV7-3 and TRBJ2-5, reads GAGVSQTPSNKVTEKGKYVELRCDPISGHTALYWYRQSLGQGPEFLIYFQGTGAADDSGLPNDRFFAVRPEGSVSTLKIQRTERGDSAVYLCASSKGGTLKETQYFGPGTRLLVL.

This clone appeared once. The chain is built from TRBV7-9 and TRBJ1-2, with 8 bases fitting TRBD1. The germline V gene has CDR1 SEHNR and CDR2 FQNEAQ (reference sequence). The length of the CDR3 is 16 residues. Trimming at V came to 3 bases and at J to 3 bases, leaving 9 bases not matched to a gene. For the CDR3, the DNA is TGTGCCAGCAGCTTCCAAGGACAGGGTGAGGACTATGGCTACACCTTC. This codes for CASSFQGQGEDYGYTF.

The V call is TRBV5-6, the J call TRBJ2-5; TRBD2 aligns across 9 bases. Germline V lookup: CDR1 SGHDT, CDR2 YYEEEE. The CDR3 extends over 17 amino acids. After removal of 4 bases from V and 10 bases from J, the junction contained 20 bases not matched to a gene. The CDR3 protein is CASSHPPTGASGVGQYF. The CDR3, as DNA: TGTGCCAGCAGCCACCCCCCCACTGGTGCTAGCGGGGTGGGCCAGTACTTC. Full variable domain (outside the CDR3, taken from reference TRBV5-6 and TRBJ2-5): DAGVTQSPTHLIKTRGQQVTLRCSPKSGHDTVSWYQQALGQGPQFIFQYYEEEERQRGNFPDRFSGHQFPNYSSELNVNALLLGDSALYLCASSHPPTGASGVGQYFGPGTRLLVL.

The chain couples TRBV4-1 to TRBJ2-1, with a tentative D call TRBD2 (5 bases). Germline values: CDR1 MGHRA, CDR2 YSYEKL. Between the trimmed V and J ends, which lost 6 bases and 8 bases, there was a span of 20 bases. The CDR3 length is 15 residues. Here the CDR3 DNA reads TGCGCCAGCAGGCAGGTCGGGAACCTCGGGGATGAGCAGTTCTTC. It codes for CASRQVGNLGDEQFF.

CDR3: CASSYQGMGETQYF. In DNA, the CDR3 is TGTGCCAGCAGTTACCAGGGGATGGGGGAGACCCAGTACTTC. The chain couples TRBV6-2 or TRBV6-3 to TRBJ2-5; TRBD1 is a possible D gene (6 bases). This CDR3 region has 14 residues. The germline gives CDR1 MNHEY, CDR2 SVGEGT. Trimming stripped 2 bases from V and 5 bases from J, with 12 bases between.